This T cell receptor beta chain was identified during a study of OX40 agonist ivuxolimab in advanced cancers. Study summary: Partial responses occurred in three patients (one hepatocellular carcinoma, two cutaneous melanoma).

With V trimmed by 7 bases and J by 2 bases, 7 bases remained unmatched. This CDR3 comprises 15 residues. Germline loops: CDR1 MNHEY, CDR2 SVGAGI. Data came from immunoSEQ multiplex PCR; TCRdb stores just in-frame clones and leaves some out. The data contain roughly 65,000 clones, roughly nine tenths of them singletons. The source of this sequence is an adult with an advanced solid tumor such as melanoma, head and neck, liver or kidney cancer. Sequencing used CD4+ or CD8+ T cells sorted from blood, obtained in a trial of the OX40 agonist ivuxolimab. V is TRBV6-5 and J is TRBJ2-3; 9 positions match TRBD2. The CDR3 nucleotides read TGTGCCAGCAAAACCCCTAGCGGGGCCACAGATACGCAGTATTTT. Its protein is CASKTPSGATDTQYF.